A single sample gave rise to the 23 T cell receptor beta chains below, sequenced in a study of T-cell memory formation after mild COVID-19. Each CDR3 protein gets one entry after TCRdb re-called the 5' RACE reads with MiXCR. Of fewer than 500,000 distinct CDR3 sequences listed, more than 20% are singletons. The specimen sequenced was PBMCs or a T cell subset sorted from them (not recorded which). The receptors derive from an adult woman who had mild COVID-19 (a few samples of this study predate the infection). Cell type and time point are not known.

The rearrangement uses TRBV7-2 and TRBJ2-3; TRBD2 might be the D (6 bases). V lost 0 bases and J 5 bases, leaving 12 bases between the germline ends. The germline CDR1 and CDR2 sequences are SGHTA and FQGNSA. CDR3 length: 15 residues. CDR3 region: CASSLAAGWQDTQYF. For the CDR3, the DNA is TGTGCCAGCAGCTTAGCGGCGGGGTGGCAAGATACGCAGTATTTT. Supplemented by reference TRBV7-2 and TRBJ2-3, the full variable domain reads GAGVSQSPSNKVTEKGKDVELRCDPISGHTALYWYRQSLGQGLEFLIYFQGNSAPDKSGLPSDRFSAERTGGSVSTLTIQRTQQEDSAVYLCASSLAAGWQDTQYFGPGTRLTVL.

This chain uses TRBV5-1 with TRBJ2-7, with a weak D call TRBD1 (5 bases). CDR3 length: 13 amino acids. V was cut by 6 bases and J by 2 bases, with 12 bases left in between. Germline values: CDR1 SGHRS, CDR2 YFSETQ. CDR3 sequence reads: CASNFDSPYEQYF. CDR3 coding DNA: TGCGCCAGCAACTTCGACAGCCCCTACGAGCAGTACTTC.

CDR3 loop: CATSDRTFGRNEQFF. CDR3 DNA: TGTGCCACCAGTGATCGGACATTTGGGCGCAATGAGCAGTTCTTC. V is TRBV24-1 and J is TRBJ2-1, with a weak D call TRBD1 (5 bases). With 3 bases removed from V and 6 bases from J, the gap between germline ends came to 14 bases. This CDR3 is built from 15 residues. Germline V gives CDR1 KGHDR, CDR2 SFDVKD.

The CDR3 DNA is TGCAGCGTTGTTCAGGGGTCCTCCTACGAGCAGTACTTC. Its protein product is CSVVQGSSYEQYF. The rearrangement joins TRBV29-1 to TRBJ2-7; D is perhaps TRBD1 (6 bases). CDR1 and CDR2 (germline): SQVTM, ANQGSEA. The germline V and J ends were trimmed by 4 bases and 0 bases, with 10 bases remaining between them. CDR3 size: 13 residues.

In its sample, this clonotype was seen a few times. The chain has TRBV20-1 and TRBJ2-2; 9 bases agree with TRBD2. V shed 3 bases and J 2 bases; nucleotides not matched to a gene: 4. Germline CDR1 reads DFQATT; CDR2 reads SNEGSKA (reference sequence). The CDR3 length is 15 residues. CDR3 amino acids: CSASLAGPNTGELFF. The CDR3 region has the DNA TGCAGTGCTAGCCTAGCGGGACCTAACACCGGGGAGCTGTTTTTT.

This chain joins TRBV29-1 and TRBJ1-5, with D maybe TRBD1 (6 bases). V was clipped by 6 bases and J by 0 bases, with 9 bases between them. CDR3 size: 13 residues. Germline V lookup: CDR1 SQVTM, CDR2 ANQGSEA. This CDR3 is CSVGDISNQPQHF. CDR3 coding DNA: TGCAGCGTGGGGGACATTAGCAATCAGCCCCAGCATTTT. The full variable domain, completed using reference TRBV29-1 and TRBJ1-5, is SAVISQKPSRDICQRGTSLTIQCQVDSQVTMMFWYRQQPGQSLTLIATANQGSEATYESGFVIDKFPISRPNLTFSTLTVSNMSPEDSSIYLCSVGDISNQPQHFGDGTRLSIL.

This rearrangement joins TRBV20-1 to TRBJ1-6; 10 bases align to TRBD1. Germline CDR1 reads DFQATT; CDR2 reads SNEGSKA (reference sequence). This CDR3 has 15 amino acids. The J segment lost 9 bases and the V segment lost 1 base, leaving 6 bases of the junction unmatched. CDR3 bases: TGCAGTGCTAGAGTGGGACAGGGGTCAACTTCACCCCTCCACTTT. This gives the protein CSARVGQGSTSPLHF.

This chain joins TRBV7-6 and TRBJ2-1; D may be TRBD1 or TRBD2 (5 bases each). Germline V CDR1 and CDR2: SGHVS, FNYEAQ. V shed 6 bases and J shed 1 base, with 25 bases lying between them. The CDR3 has 19 amino acids. The CDR3 DNA sequence: TGTGCCAGCAGTCCCCCGGACGTCGGGGCGGTATGGTCCTACAATGAGCAGTTCTTC. Protein sequence: CASSPPDVGAVWSYNEQFF.

V usage is TRBV7-8 and J usage is TRBJ2-1; D gene unclear. The CDR3 has 14 residues. Germline V lookup: CDR1 SGHVS, CDR2 FQNEAQ. V shed 0 bases and J shed 3 bases, with 6 bases lying between them. The CDR3 loop is CASSLAPDYNEQFF. For the CDR3, the DNA is TGTGCCAGCAGCTTAGCGCCGGACTACAATGAGCAGTTCTTC.

For the CDR3, the DNA is TGTGCCAGCAGCTTTTACTCGGATACGCAGTATTTT. Its translation: CASSFYSDTQYF. The chain links TRBV7-2 to TRBJ2-3; D gene uncertain. V dropped 3 bases and J dropped 6 bases, with 7 bases sitting between them. The CDR3 loop spans 12 amino acids. Germline values: CDR1 SGHTA, CDR2 FQGNSA.

This chain joins TRBV7-9 and TRBJ2-7; D remains unclear. The CDR3 runs to 15 residues. With 2 bases removed from V and 2 bases from J, the gap between germline ends came to 13 bases. Germline V gene lookup returns CDR1 SEHNR and CDR2 FQNEAQ (reference sequence). The CDR3 sequence: CASSLSVSPTYEQYF. The CDR3 coding sequence is TGTGCCAGCAGCTTAAGTGTTAGCCCTACCTACGAGCAGTACTTC.

This clonotype was seen repeatedly, ten times or more. The V gene is TRBV18, the J gene TRBJ1-1, with D possibly matching TRBD1 (5 bases). The CDR3 extends over 14 amino acids. CDR1 KGHSH and CDR2 LQKENI come from the germline V gene. Trimming stripped 3 bases from V and 4 bases from J, with 12 bases between. CDR3 sequence reads: CASSPDSVATEAFF. The CDR3, as DNA: TGTGCCAGCTCACCCGACAGTGTGGCCACTGAAGCTTTCTTT.

This clonotype was recorded a few times. V gene TRBV11-1 combines with J gene TRBJ2-2, with 10 bases lining up with TRBD1. V lost 6 bases to trimming and J lost 1 base; unmatched junction nucleotides: 23. The CDR3 is 22 amino acids. Germline V gene sequence: CDR1 SGHAT, CDR2 FQDESV (reference sequence). The CDR3 spells CASRAQLGKNRDRGWNTGELFF. The DNA of the CDR3 is TGTGCCAGCAGAGCACAACTAGGAAAAAACCGGGACAGGGGATGGAACACCGGGGAGCTGTTTTTT.

In DNA, the CDR3 is TGTGCCAGCAGCTTAGAGAAGACGAGGGCTTTCTTT. Encoded protein: CASSLEKTRAFF. This chain joins TRBV7-9 and TRBJ1-1; no definite D call. This CDR3 spans 12 amino acids. Trimming left V 1 base short and J 11 bases short, with 11 bases between. The germline CDR1 and CDR2 sequences are SEHNR and FQNEAQ (reference sequence).

This clonotype has more than one count but fewer than ten. This chain links TRBV4-1 with TRBJ2-1; 7 bases are shared with TRBD1. Germline-derived CDR1 and CDR2 are MGHRA and YSYEKL. This CDR3 contains 16 residues. The trim removed 0 bases at V and 3 bases at J, leaving 5 bases unmatched. The CDR3 DNA sequence: TGCGCCAGCAGCCAAGAAGACAGGGTAGTCTACAATGAGCAGTTCTTC. Its protein is CASSQEDRVVYNEQFF.

This clonotype was detected only a few times. An end of the junction differs from the germline gene, which may be a read error. The rearrangement links TRBV20-1 to TRBJ2-7; TRBD1 or TRBD2 may be the D gene (6 bases each). The CDR3 runs to 14 residues. Germline V lookup: CDR1 DFQATT, CDR2 SNEGSKA (reference sequence). The DNA for the CDR3 is TGCAGTGCTAGAGATGGGTTACGGGGGCTCGATCGGGCCTTC. Amino acids: CSARDGLRGLDRAF.

CDR3 amino acids: CASSSSIGTGASKGNQPQHF. The CDR3 nucleotides read TGTGCCAGCAGTTCATCCATTGGGACAGGCGCCAGTAAGGGCAATCAGCCCCAGCATTTT. The V call is TRBV27, the J call TRBJ1-5; 8 bases fit TRBD1. The CDR3 spans 20 residues. Germline lookup yields CDR1 MNHEY and CDR2 SMNVEV (reference sequence). V dropped 4 bases and J dropped 2; count of bases not matched to a gene: 19.

This clonotype was counted between two and nine times. The chain recombines TRBV27 with TRBJ2-3; D not certain. The length of the CDR3 is 16 residues. The ends were cut back, 4 bases at V and 4 bases at J, with 18 bases in the middle. Germline V gene lookup returns CDR1 MNHEY and CDR2 SMNVEV (reference sequence). The DNA for the CDR3 is TGTGCCAGCAGTTCACTTCAAAGTAATTGGGCAGATACGCAGTATTTT. This codes for CASSSLQSNWADTQYF.

This clonotype showed up just a few times. The rearrangement joins TRBV6-1 to TRBJ2-7; no reliable D call. Germline V gene lookup returns CDR1 MNHNS and CDR2 SASEGT. V was trimmed by 5 bases and J by 12 bases, leaving 23 bases between them. The CDR3 spans 14 residues. In DNA form, the CDR3 reads TGTGCCAGCAGTAAGCTAATCCTGGCGATCCGCTTGTACTTC. Translating it yields CASSKLILAIRLYF.

This clonotype was observed a handful of times. CDR3 sequence: CASSLVFGTGAGNTIYF. The CDR3 coding sequence is TGTGCCAGCAGCTTAGTGTTTGGGACAGGGGCTGGAAACACCATATATTTT. The chain joins TRBV7-2 to TRBJ1-3; 10 nucleotides agree with TRBD1. V was pared by 1 base and J by 2 bases, with 5 bases of the junction left unmatched. Germline values: CDR1 SGHTA, CDR2 FQGNSA. The CDR3 runs 17 residues.

A few counts support this clonotype. J is TRBJ1-3 and V is TRBV18; 7 positions match TRBD1. Looked up from germline, CDR1 is KGHSH and CDR2 is LQKENI. The CDR3 loop spans 16 amino acids. V lost 3 bases, J lost 0 bases, and 5 bases stayed unmatched. CDR3 bases: TGTGCCAGCTCACCGGACAGGACTGCCTCTGGAAACACCATATATTTT. Protein sequence: CASSPDRTASGNTIYF.

This clonotype occurred a few times. V and J are TRBV7-3 and TRBJ2-3; TRBD2 matches at 10 bases. Germline V gives CDR1 SGHTA, CDR2 FQGTGA. Trimming at V came to 5 bases and at J to 5 bases, leaving 7 bases not matched to a gene. CDR3 length: 15 residues. The CDR3 protein is CASSRSSGGIDTQYF. The CDR3 bases are TGTGCCAGCAGCCGATCTAGCGGGGGCATAGATACGCAGTATTTT.

The rearrangement joins TRBV7-9 to TRBJ2-7; perhaps TRBD2 as D (5 bases). Trimming shortened V by 5 bases and J by 7 bases, and 12 bases separated the two germline ends. CDR1 and CDR2 (germline): SEHNR, FQNEAQ (reference sequence). The CDR3 has 12 residues. CDR3 in amino acids: CASSKGRTEQYF. CDR3 DNA: TGTGCCAGCAGCAAAGGACGGACTGAGCAGTACTTC.